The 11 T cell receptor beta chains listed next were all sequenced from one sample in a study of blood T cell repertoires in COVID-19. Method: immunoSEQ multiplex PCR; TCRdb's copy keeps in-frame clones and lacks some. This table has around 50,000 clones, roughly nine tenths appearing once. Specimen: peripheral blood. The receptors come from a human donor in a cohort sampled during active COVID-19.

The CDR3 region has the DNA TGTGCCAGCAGCACCGGAACAGCCTCCTACGAGCAGTACTTC. The encoded protein is CASSTGTASYEQYF. This chain connects TRBV7-6 to TRBJ2-7; D gene ambiguous. CDR1 and CDR2 from the germline V gene are SGHVS and FNYEAQ. This CDR3 comprises 14 residues. V gave up 5 bases and J gave up 0 bases, with 11 bases separating them.

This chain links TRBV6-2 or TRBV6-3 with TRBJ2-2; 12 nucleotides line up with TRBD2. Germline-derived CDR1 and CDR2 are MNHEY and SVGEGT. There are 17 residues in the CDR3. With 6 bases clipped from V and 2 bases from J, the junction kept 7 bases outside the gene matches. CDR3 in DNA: TGTGCCAGCAGCCGGCGACTAGCGGGGGAAAACACCGGGGAGCTGTTTTTT. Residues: CASSRRLAGENTGELFF.

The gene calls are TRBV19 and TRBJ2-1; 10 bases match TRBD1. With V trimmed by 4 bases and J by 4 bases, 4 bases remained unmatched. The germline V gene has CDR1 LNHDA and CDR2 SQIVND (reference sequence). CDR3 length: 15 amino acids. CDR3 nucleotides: TGTGCCAGTAGTACCGGGACAGGGGCATACAATGAGCAGTTCTTC. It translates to CASSTGTGAYNEQFF.

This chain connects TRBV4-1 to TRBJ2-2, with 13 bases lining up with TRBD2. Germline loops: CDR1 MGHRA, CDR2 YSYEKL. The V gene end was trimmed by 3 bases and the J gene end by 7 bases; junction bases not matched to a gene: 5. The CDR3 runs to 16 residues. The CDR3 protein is CASSHGLAGEIGELFF. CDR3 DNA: TGCGCCAGCAGCCACGGACTAGCGGGAGAGATCGGGGAGCTGTTTTTT.

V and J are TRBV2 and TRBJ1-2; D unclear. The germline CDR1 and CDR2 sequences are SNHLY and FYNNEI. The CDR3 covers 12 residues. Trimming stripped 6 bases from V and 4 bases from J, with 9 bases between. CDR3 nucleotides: TGTGCCAGCAGGGAGGCGGGCTATGGCTACACCTTC. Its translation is CASREAGYGYTF. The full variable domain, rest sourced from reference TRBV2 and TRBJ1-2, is EPEVTQTPSHQVTQMGQEVILRCVPISNHLYFYWYRQILGQKVEFLVSFYNNEISEKSEIFDDQFSVERPDGSNFTLKIRSTKLEDSAMYFCASREAGYGYTFGSGTRLTVV.

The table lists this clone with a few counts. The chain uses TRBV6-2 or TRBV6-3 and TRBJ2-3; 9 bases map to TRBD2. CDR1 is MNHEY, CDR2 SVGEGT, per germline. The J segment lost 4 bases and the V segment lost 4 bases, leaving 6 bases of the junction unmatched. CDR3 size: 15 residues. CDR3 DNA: TGTGCCAGCAGTTCCCTAGCGGGAATGGCAGATACGCAGTATTTT. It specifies CASSSLAGMADTQYF.

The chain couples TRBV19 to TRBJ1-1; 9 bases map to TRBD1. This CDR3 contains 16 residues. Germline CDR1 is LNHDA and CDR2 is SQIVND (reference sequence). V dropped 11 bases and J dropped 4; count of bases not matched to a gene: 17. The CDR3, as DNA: TGTGCCTCCAGACCGGACAGGGGTCTAGGGAGCACTGAAGCTTTCTTT. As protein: CASRPDRGLGSTEAFF.

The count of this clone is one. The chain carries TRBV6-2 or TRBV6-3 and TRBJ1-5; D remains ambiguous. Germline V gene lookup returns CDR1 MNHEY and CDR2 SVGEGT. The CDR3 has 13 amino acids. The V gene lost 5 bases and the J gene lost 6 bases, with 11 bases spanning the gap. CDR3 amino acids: CASSVQEVQPQHF. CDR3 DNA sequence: TGTGCCAGCAGTGTGCAAGAGGTTCAGCCCCAGCATTTT.

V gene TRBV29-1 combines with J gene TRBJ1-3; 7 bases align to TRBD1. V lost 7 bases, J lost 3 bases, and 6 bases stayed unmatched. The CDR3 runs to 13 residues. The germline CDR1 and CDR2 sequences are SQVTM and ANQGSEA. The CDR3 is CSAATGYGNTIYF. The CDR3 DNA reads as TGCAGCGCAGCGACAGGGTATGGAAACACCATATATTTT.

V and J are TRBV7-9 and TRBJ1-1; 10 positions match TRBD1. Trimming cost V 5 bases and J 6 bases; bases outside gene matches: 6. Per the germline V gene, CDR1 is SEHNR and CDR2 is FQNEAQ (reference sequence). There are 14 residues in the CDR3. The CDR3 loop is CASSHPGQGSEAFF. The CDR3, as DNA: TGTGCCAGCAGCCACCCGGGACAGGGGTCTGAAGCTTTCTTT.

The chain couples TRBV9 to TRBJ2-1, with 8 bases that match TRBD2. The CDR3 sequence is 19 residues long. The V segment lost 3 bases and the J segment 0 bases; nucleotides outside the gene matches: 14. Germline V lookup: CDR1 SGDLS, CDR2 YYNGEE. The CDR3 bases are TGTGCCAGCAGCGGAAGCGGGGGACCACACATAAACTCCTACAATGAGCAGTTCTTC. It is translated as CASSGSGGPHINSYNEQFF.